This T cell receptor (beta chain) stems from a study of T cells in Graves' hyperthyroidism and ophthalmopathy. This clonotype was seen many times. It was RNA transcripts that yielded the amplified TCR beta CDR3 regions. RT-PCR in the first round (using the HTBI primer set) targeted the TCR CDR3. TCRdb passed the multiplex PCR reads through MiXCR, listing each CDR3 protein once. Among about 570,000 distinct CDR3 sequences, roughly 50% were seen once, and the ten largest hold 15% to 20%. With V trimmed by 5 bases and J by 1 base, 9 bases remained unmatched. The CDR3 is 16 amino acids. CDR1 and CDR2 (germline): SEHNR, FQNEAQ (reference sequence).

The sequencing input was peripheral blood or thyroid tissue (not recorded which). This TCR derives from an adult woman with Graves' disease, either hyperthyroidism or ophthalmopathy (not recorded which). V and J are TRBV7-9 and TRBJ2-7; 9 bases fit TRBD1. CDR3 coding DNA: TGTGCCAGCAGCCCGAATACAGGGGGCCTATCCTACGAGCAGTACTTC. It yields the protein CASSPNTGGLSYEQYF.